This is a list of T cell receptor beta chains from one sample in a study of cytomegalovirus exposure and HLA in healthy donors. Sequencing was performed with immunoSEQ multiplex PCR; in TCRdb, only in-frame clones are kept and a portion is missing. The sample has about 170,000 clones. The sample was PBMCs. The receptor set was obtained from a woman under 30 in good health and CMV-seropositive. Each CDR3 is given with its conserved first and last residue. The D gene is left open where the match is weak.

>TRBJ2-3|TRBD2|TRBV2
CASRAGTSADTQYF
TGTGCCAGCAGAGCCGGGACTAGTGCGGATACGCAGTATTTT
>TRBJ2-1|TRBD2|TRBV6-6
CASSYVSGGHNEQFF
TGTGCCAGCAGTTACGTCAGCGGGGGGCATAATGAGCAGTTCTTC
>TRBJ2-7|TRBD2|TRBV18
CASSPVRGETYEQYF
TGTGCCAGCTCACCTGTGCGGGGGGAGACCTACGAGCAGTACTTC
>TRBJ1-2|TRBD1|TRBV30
CAWSVQGPNYGYTF
TGTGCCTGGAGTGTACAGGGGCCGAACTATGGCTACACCTTC
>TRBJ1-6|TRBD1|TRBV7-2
CASSLVTGGIYSPLHF
TGTGCCAGCAGCTTAGTGACAGGGGGGATATATTCACCCCTCCACTTT
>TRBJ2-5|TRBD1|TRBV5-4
CASNPERQGATRETQYF
TGTGCCAGCAACCCGGAGCGTCAGGGGGCGACCCGAGAGACCCAGTACTTC
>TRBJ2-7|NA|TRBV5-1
CASSLARGASYEQYF
TGCGCCAGCAGCTTGGCTCGGGGGGCCTCCTACGAGCAGTACTTC
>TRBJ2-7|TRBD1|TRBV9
CASSVVTGGEQYF
TGTGCCAGCAGCGTAGTGACAGGGGGAGAGCAGTACTTC
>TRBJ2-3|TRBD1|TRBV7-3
CASSFGTGADTQYF
TGTGCCAGCAGCTTTGGGACAGGGGCAGATACGCAGTATTTT
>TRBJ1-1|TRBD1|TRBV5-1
CASSPRDSMNTEAFF
TGCGCCAGCAGCCCGCGGGACAGCATGAACACTGAAGCTTTCTTT
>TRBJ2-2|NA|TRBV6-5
CASSYGGTGELFF
TGTGCCAGCAGTTACGGAGGGACCGGGGAGCTGTTTTTT
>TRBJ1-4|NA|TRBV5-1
CASRPDGREKLFF
TGCGCCAGCAGGCCCGACGGGAGGGAAAAACTGTTTTTT
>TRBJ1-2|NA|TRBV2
CASSVAGYYGYTF
TGTGCCAGCAGTGTGGCAGGGTACTATGGCTACACCTTC
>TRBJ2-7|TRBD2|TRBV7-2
CASSSTSGHSYEQYF
TGTGCCAGCAGTTCGACTAGCGGGCACTCCTACGAGCAGTACTTC
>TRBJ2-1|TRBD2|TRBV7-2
CASSSSGTSGGPVGEQFF
TGTGCCAGCAGCTCGTCCGGGACTAGCGGGGGCCCCGTGGGTGAGCAGTTCTTC
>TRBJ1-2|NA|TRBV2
CASSVASGLF
TGTGCCAGCAGTGTGGCCAGCGGCCTCTTC
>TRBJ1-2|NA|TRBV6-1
CASIKQANYGYTF
TGTGCCAGCATAAAACAAGCTAACTATGGCTACACCTTC
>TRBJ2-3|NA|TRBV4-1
CASSQQILSGFTDTQYF
TGCGCCAGCAGCCAACAAATTCTTAGCGGCTTCACAGATACGCAGTATTTT
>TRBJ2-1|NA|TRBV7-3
CASSLSHNNEQFF
TGTGCCAGCAGCTTATCCCACAACAATGAGCAGTTCTTC
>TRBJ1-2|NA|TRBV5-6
CASSQITGYGYTF
TGTGCCAGCAGCCAAATTACAGGGTATGGCTACACCTTC
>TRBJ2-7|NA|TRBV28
CASSLRRQGSYEQYF
TGTGCCAGCAGTTTACGACGCCAGGGTAGCTACGAGCAGTACTTC
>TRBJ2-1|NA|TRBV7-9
CASSAQGYNEQFF
TGTGCCAGCAGCGCACAGGGCTACAATGAGCAGTTCTTC
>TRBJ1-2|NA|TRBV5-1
CASSLGPRTANYGYTF
TGCGCCAGCAGCTTGGGCCCGCGGACAGCTAACTATGGCTACACCTTC
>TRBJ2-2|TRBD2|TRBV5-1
CASSLLPSLGGPIGELFF
TGCGCCAGCAGCCTCCTGCCTAGTTTGGGAGGGCCAATCGGGGAGCTGTTTTTT
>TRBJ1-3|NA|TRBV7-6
CASSLARQGGNTIYF
TGTGCCAGCAGCTTAGCGAGGCAGGGAGGAAACACCATATATTTT
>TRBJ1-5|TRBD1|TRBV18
CASSPNRGDQPQHF
TGTGCCAGCTCCCCAAACAGGGGGGATCAGCCCCAGCATTTT
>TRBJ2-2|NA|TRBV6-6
CASSPGGSLGGELFF
TGTGCCAGCAGCCCCGGAGGTAGTCTTGGCGGGGAGCTGTTTTTT
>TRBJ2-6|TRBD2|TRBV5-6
CASSSGLVGFAGANVLTF
TGTGCCAGCAGCTCCGGACTAGTTGGATTTGCTGGGGCCAACGTCCTGACTTTC
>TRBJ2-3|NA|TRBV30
CAWGAVSSTDTQYF
TGTGCCTGGGGGGCGGTCTCTAGCACAGATACGCAGTATTTT
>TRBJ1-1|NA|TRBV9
CASSVANTEAFF
TGTGCCAGCAGCGTAGCTAACACTGAAGCTTTCTTT
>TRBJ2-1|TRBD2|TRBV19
CASAGTSGNEQFF
TGTGCCAGTGCCGGGACTAGCGGGAATGAGCAGTTCTTC
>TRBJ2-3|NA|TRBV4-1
CASSLGGQATDTQYF
TGCGCCAGCAGCTTAGGGGGTCAGGCCACAGATACGCAGTATTTT
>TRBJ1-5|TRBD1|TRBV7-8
CASSTRTGGNQPQHF
TGTGCCAGCAGCACCCGGACAGGGGGCAATCAGCCCCAGCATTTT
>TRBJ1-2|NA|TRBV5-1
CASSLASRGGDYGYTF
TGCGCCAGCAGCTTGGCGTCCAGGGGAGGGGACTACGGCTACACCTTC
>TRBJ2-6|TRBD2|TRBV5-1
CASSPGLESSGANVLTF
TGCGCCAGCAGCCCGGGACTAGAGAGCTCTGGGGCCAACGTCCTGACTTTC